This record concerns one T cell receptor beta chain sequence. The target antigen is unknown. The sample originates from a study of identical twins. Study outcomes and limitations: Whereas memory repertoires showed no such difference, abundant cord blood beta clonotypes carried fewer insertions.

The V segment lost 5 bases and the J segment 3 bases; nucleotides outside the gene matches: 2. CDR3 size: 13 residues. Germline CDR1 and CDR2: ENHRY and SYGVKD. A universal primer site was incorporated via template switching, and the cDNA contained unique molecular identifiers. TCRdb processed the 5' RACE reads anew with MiXCR; each CDR3 protein has one entry. The table lists hundreds of thousands of distinct CDR3 sequences, around 24% of them singletons. Another study also made use of these data, one on yellow fever vaccine responses in identical twins.

Sequenced input: CD4+ T cells sorted from blood. This TCR was recovered from a woman under 30 in good health. V gene TRBV10-3 combines with J gene TRBJ1-2; 8 bases align to TRBD1. The DNA of the CDR3 is TGTGCCATCAGTAAGGACAGGGACTATGGCTACACCTTC. Translating gives CAISKDRDYGYTF.